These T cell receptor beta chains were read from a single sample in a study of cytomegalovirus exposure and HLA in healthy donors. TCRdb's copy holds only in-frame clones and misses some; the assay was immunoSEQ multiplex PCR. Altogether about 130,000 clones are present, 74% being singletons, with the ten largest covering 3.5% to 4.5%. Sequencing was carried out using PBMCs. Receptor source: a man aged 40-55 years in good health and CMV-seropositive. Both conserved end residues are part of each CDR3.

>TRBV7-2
CASSPLAGGLRTGELFF
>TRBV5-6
CASSLAGLSNEKLFF
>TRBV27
CASSLSGGPYNEQFF
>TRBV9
CASRLAGGSGELFF
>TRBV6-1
CASSESTGLFYEQFF
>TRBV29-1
CSVEGLGLYEQYF
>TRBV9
CASSGTGTTEDTQYF
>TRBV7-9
CASSYGLAGEQYF
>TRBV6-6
CASSLERSSYNEQFF
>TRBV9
CASSVVGSGSREQFF
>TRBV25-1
CASRLLNTGELFF
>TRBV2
CASSENRGGQPQHF
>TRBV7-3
CASSYPGGSHNEQFF
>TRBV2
CASSLKRTSLDEQFF
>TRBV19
CASSIRHSGNTIYF
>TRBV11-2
CASSLDRTNEKLFF
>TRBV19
CASRPQLGSTDTQYF
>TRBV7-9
CSSSDRQGMEAFF
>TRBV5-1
CASSRGPQGINEQFF
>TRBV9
CASSLGQGYSATEAFF
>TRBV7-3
CASSYGSGGANVLTF
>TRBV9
CASSVGLAAAPLGSTDTQYF
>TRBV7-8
CASSRGGDPGTDTQYF
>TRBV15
CATSRGGRAGNEKLFF
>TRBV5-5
CASSLARQGIVEAFF
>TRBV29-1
CSYLQGAHEQFF
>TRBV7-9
CASSLLQGAGNTIYF
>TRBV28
CASSQRRGFQHF
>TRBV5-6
CASAAGMNTEAFF
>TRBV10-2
CASSTSYEQYF
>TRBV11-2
CASSLEGASTEAFF
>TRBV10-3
CAIGRQGLNTEAFF
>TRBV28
CASSSTRKGLLLYEQYF
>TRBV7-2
CASSPHRTGRLLGELFF
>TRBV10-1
CASSGQLNTEAFF
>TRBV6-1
CASSDTYRGRGYTF